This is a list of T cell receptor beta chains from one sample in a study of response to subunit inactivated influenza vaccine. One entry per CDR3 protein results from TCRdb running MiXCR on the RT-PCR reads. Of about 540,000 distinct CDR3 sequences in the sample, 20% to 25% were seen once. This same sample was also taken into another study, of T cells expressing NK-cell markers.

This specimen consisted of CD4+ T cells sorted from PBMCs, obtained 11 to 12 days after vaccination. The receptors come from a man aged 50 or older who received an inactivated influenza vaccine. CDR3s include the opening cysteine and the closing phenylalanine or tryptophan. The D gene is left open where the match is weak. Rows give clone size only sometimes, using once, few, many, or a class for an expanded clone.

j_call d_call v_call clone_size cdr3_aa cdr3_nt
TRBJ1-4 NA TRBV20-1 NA CSASGVAGSSEKLFF TGCAGTGCTAGTGGGGTGGCAGGATCGAGTGAAAAACTGTTTTTT
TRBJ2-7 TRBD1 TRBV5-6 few CASSFYRGHSYEQYF TGTGCCAGCAGCTTCTACAGGGGGCACTCCTACGAGCAGTACTTC
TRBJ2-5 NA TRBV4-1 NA CASSQETSGWWETQYF TGCGCCAGCAGCCAAGAGACATCTGGATGGTGGGAGACCCAGTACTTC
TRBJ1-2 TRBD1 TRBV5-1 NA CASSWDGTGRGYTF TGCGCCAGCAGCTGGGACGGGACAGGGCGCGGCTACACCTTC
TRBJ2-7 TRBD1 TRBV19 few CASSWDRDSEQYF TGTGCCAGTAGTTGGGACAGGGACAGCGAGCAGTACTTC
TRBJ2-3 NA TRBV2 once CASRQTASSTDTQYF TGTGCCAGCAGGCAGACAGCGAGCAGCACAGATACGCAGTATTTT
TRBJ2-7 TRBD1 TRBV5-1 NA CASSRDRGQNEQYF TGCGCCAGCAGTCGGGACAGGGGGCAGAACGAGCAGTACTTC
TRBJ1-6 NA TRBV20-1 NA CSARGRQDNSPLHF TGCAGTGCTAGGGGTAGACAGGATAATTCACCCCTCCACTTT
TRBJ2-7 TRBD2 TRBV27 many CASSPWTSGSSEQYF TGTGCCAGCAGTCCGTGGACTAGCGGGAGTTCCGAGCAGTACTTC
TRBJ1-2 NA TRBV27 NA CASRGRGTPYGYTF TGTGCCAGCAGGGGTAGGGGGACCCCCTATGGCTACACCTTC
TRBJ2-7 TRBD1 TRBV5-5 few CASSPGQGALYEQYF TGTGCCAGCAGCCCAGGACAGGGGGCGCTTTACGAGCAGTACTTC
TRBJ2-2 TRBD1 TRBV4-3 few CASSQDWDRDQYGELFF TGCGCCAGCAGCCAAGACTGGGACAGGGATCAATACGGGGAGCTGTTTTTT
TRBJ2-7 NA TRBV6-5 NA CASSAFDVPGYEQYF TGTGCCAGCAGCGCTTTTGACGTACCTGGCTACGAGCAGTACTTC
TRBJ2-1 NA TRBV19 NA CASKETGLYNEQFF TGTGCCAGTAAGGAAACAGGGTTGTACAATGAGCAGTTCTTC
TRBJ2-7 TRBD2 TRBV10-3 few CAIARAYSGKDFGEQYF TGTGCCATCGCGAGGGCTTATAGCGGGAAGGATTTCGGCGAGCAGTACTTC
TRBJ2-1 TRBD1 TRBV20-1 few CSAGDRANNEQFF TGCAGTGCTGGGGACAGGGCCAACAATGAGCAGTTCTTC
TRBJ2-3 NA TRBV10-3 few CAISEPPTDTQYF TGTGCCATCAGTGAGCCTCCGACAGATACGCAGTATTTT
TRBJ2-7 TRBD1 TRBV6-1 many CASSRQGKGYEQYF TGTGCCAGCAGCAGACAGGGAAAAGGCTACGAGCAGTACTTC
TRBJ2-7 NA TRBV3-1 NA CASSQGITLYLSYEQYF TGTGCCAGCAGCCAAGGCATAACGCTTTACCTCTCCTACGAGCAGTACTTC
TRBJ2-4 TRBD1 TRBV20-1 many CSARAMDREDIQYF TGCAGTGCTAGAGCCATGGACAGGGAGGACATTCAGTACTTC
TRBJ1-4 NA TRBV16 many CASSQSGYEKLFF TGTGCCAGCAGCCAATCGGGTTATGAAAAACTGTTTTTT
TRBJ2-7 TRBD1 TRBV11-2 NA CASSLVTGKVYEQYF TGTGCCAGCAGCTTAGTGACAGGGAAGGTTTACGAGCAGTACTTC
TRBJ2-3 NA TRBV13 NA CASSPSSPDTQYF TGTGCCAGCAGCCCCTCTAGCCCAGATACGCAGTATTTT
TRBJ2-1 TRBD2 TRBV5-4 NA CASSLAYGRSSYNEQFF TGTGCCAGCAGCTTGGCTTACGGGAGGAGCTCCTACAATGAGCAGTTCTTC
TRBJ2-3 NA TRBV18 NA CASSPASTDTQYF TGTGCCAGCTCACCCGCTAGCACAGATACGCAGTATTTT
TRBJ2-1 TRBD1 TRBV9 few CASSVDLRGYNEQFF TGTGCCAGCAGCGTAGATCTCAGGGGGTACAATGAGCAGTTCTTC
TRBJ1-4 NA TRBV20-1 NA CSALQPGDEKLFF TGCAGTGCTCTACAGCCGGGGGATGAAAAACTGTTTTTT
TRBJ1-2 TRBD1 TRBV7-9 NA CASSLPGNRGQGYTF TGTGCCAGCAGCTTACCGGGTAACAGGGGGCAAGGCTACACCTTC
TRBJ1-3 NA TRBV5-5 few CASSLTGQTRAPGNTIYF TGTGCCAGCAGCTTGACCGGGCAGACAAGGGCCCCAGGGAACACCATATATTTT
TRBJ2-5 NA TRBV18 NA CASSPPRGSQETQYF TGTGCCAGCTCACCACCTAGGGGGTCTCAAGAGACCCAGTACTTC
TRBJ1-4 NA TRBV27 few CASSSDATRGKLFF TGTGCCAGCAGTTCGGACGCTACCAGGGGAAAACTGTTTTTT
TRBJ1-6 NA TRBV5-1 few CASSLDGRNSPLHF TGCGCCAGCAGCTTGGACGGCAGAAATTCACCCCTCCACTTT
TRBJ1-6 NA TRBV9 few CASSVGTVFSPLHF TGTGCCAGCAGCGTAGGTACAGTTTTTTCACCCCTCCACTTT
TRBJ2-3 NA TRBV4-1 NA CASSQVLVSTDTQYF TGCGCCAGCAGCCAAGTTCTAGTCAGCACAGATACGCAGTATTTT
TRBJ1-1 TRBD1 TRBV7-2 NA CASSFRGLDNTEAFF TGTGCCAGCAGCTTTAGGGGGCTGGATAACACTGAAGCTTTCTTT
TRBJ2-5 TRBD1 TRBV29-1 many CSVGTGPQETQYF TGCAGCGTGGGGACAGGCCCCCAAGAGACCCAGTACTTC
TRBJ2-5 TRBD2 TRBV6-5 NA CASSLLRLAGQETQYF TGTGCCAGCAGCCTACTGCGACTAGCGGGACAAGAGACCCAGTACTTC
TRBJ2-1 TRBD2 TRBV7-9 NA CASSLARGDEQFF TGTGCCAGCAGCTTAGCCCGGGGGGACGAGCAGTTCTTC
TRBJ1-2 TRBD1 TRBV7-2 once CASSLVAGTGKGYTF TGTGCCAGCAGCTTAGTAGCTGGGACAGGGAAAGGCTACACCTTC